The present TCR beta chain was sequenced within a study of blood T cell repertoires in COVID-19. Study-wide background: Specimens from acute and convalescent COVID-19 originated in the United States, Italy and Spain. Sources were T cells, B-cell-depleted T cells, or PBMCs; the material itself was cDNA or gDNA.

Looked up from germline, CDR1 is MDHEN and CDR2 is SYDVKM. The CDR3 length is 15 residues. V lost 3 bases, J lost 10 bases, and 18 bases lay in between. Sequencing was performed with immunoSEQ multiplex PCR; in TCRdb, only in-frame clones are kept and a portion is missing. The data contain a few hundred thousand clones, around 88% of them singletons. This chain links TRBV28 with TRBJ1-4; D call uncertain. The receptor was isolated from a man older than 75 with acute or convalescent COVID-19. The sequencing input was peripheral blood. CDR3 in DNA: TGTGCCAGCAGTTTCTCATCAGCCCCGGAGGGAAAACTGTTTTTT. Protein sequence: CASSFSSAPEGKLFF. Full variable domain (outside the CDR3, taken from reference TRBV28 and TRBJ1-4): DVKVTQSSRYLVKRTGEKVFLECVQDMDHENMFWYRQDPGLGLRLIYFSYDVKMKEKGDIPEGYSVSREKKERFSLILESASTNQTSMYLCASSFSSAPEGKLFFGSGTQLSVL.